The sample holds a few counts of the clone carrying this T cell receptor beta chain. Its specificity is unknown. The data belong to a study of blood T cells in healthy people across ages. Points from the study as a whole: Long-lived donors exceeded aged donors in naive CD4+ cells and diversity. The fall in TCR beta diversity per million T cells was roughly linear with age.

PCR was performed a second time for roughly 6 to 12 cycles using a sample-barcoded 5' primer and a J-beta primer mix. The authors tagged each cDNA molecule using a template-switch adaptor with 12 random nucleotides. CDR3-containing paired-end reads numbered at least 3 million in each sample. TCRdb itself ran the 5' RACE reads through MiXCR, one entry per CDR3 protein. The sample has roughly 1.5 million distinct CDR3 sequences, 42% seen once. Deletions cut 5 bases from V and 0 bases from J, with 14 bases between. CDR1 is SGHAT, CDR2 FQNNGV, per germline. The CDR3 spans 17 residues. The V and J genes are TRBV11-2 and TRBJ1-6; D not resolved. The receptor's source is a woman under 30 in good health. The sequenced sample was blood. CDR3 protein: CASSPKSGYSYNSPLHF. The CDR3 DNA reads as TGTGCCAGCAGCCCGAAGTCCGGTTACTCCTATAATTCACCCCTCCACTTT.